This T cell receptor (beta chain) was sequenced during a study of identical twins. The study, taken as a whole, reports: A partial confounding effect on zero-insertion analyses could come from invariant MAIT and iNKT cells.

V lost 1 base and J 1 base, leaving 11 bases between the germline ends. CDR1 and CDR2 (germline): SGHAT, FQNNGV. CDR3 length: 16 residues. All of the donors were Caucasians in good health. This clonotype was picked up many times. Its matching antigen is unknown. TCRdb re-called the 5' RACE reads with MiXCR, one entry per CDR3 protein. The repertoire includes around 650,000 distinct CDR3 sequences, about 7.6% of them detected once, and less than 2% sits in the top ten. The same data also went into a second study, on yellow fever vaccine responses in identical twins.

Sequenced: PBMCs. This chain links TRBV11-2 with TRBJ2-1; perhaps TRBD1 as D (7 bases). The sequence came from a young woman in good health. The CDR3 DNA reads as TGTGCCAGCAGCTTAGGTCCAGGGGGGTCCTACAATGAGCAGTTCTTC. This codes for CASSLGPGGSYNEQFF.